Listed below are T cell receptor beta chains from one sample, sequenced in a study of blood T cell repertoires in COVID-19. Sequencing was performed with immunoSEQ multiplex PCR; in TCRdb, only in-frame clones are kept and a portion is missing. The sample shows roughly 280,000 clones, 80% to 90% of them seen only once. Sequencing was performed on PBMCs or T cells enriched from blood (not recorded which). These receptors were obtained from a woman aged 18-29 years who had recovered from COVID-19. Each CDR3 is given with its conserved first and last residue. Each record gives: V gene, D gene, J gene, clone size, CDR3 length, CDR3 DNA, CDR3 protein. D genes are given only for firm matches. Clone size is stated in some rows and not others, as once, few, many or a class when expanded.

v_call: TRBV11-2; d_call: NA; j_call: TRBJ2-3; clone_size: NA; cdr3_length: 12; cdr3_nt: TGTGCCAGCAGCAGGACGGGGGATACGCAGTATTTT; cdr3_aa: CASSRTGDTQYF
v_call: TRBV4-1; d_call: NA; j_call: TRBJ1-6; clone_size: NA; cdr3_length: 14; cdr3_nt: TGCGCCAGCAGCCCAGGATCGTCGAATTCACCCCTCCACTTT; cdr3_aa: CASSPGSSNSPLHF
v_call: TRBV6-5; d_call: TRBD1; j_call: TRBJ1-5; clone_size: NA; cdr3_length: 13; cdr3_nt: TGTGCCAGCAGTCGACAGGGGAATCAGCCCCAGCATTTT; cdr3_aa: CASSRQGNQPQHF
v_call: TRBV4-1; d_call: TRBD2; j_call: TRBJ2-2; clone_size: NA; cdr3_length: 17; cdr3_nt: TGCGCCAGCAGCCCACCATTACTAGCGGGGAACACCGGGGAGCTGTTTTTT; cdr3_aa: CASSPPLLAGNTGELFF
v_call: TRBV7-9; d_call: NA; j_call: TRBJ2-2; clone_size: NA; cdr3_length: 16; cdr3_nt: TGTGCCAGCAGCAATCACCGACAGACGAACACCGGGGAGCTGTTTTTT; cdr3_aa: CASSNHRQTNTGELFF
v_call: TRBV27; d_call: TRBD2; j_call: TRBJ2-1; clone_size: few; cdr3_length: 15; cdr3_nt: TGTGCCAGCAGTTCTAGCGGGGGGAGTTACAATGAGCAGTTCTTC; cdr3_aa: CASSSSGGSYNEQFF
v_call: TRBV9; d_call: TRBD1; j_call: TRBJ2-1; clone_size: NA; cdr3_length: 15; cdr3_nt: TGTGCCAGCAGCCCCGGACAGGGATCCTACAATGAGCAGTTCTTC; cdr3_aa: CASSPGQGSYNEQFF
v_call: TRBV6-5; d_call: NA; j_call: TRBJ1-5; clone_size: NA; cdr3_length: 15; cdr3_nt: TGTGCCAGCAGGGGGGGACGGGCTAGCAATCAGCCCCAGCATTTT; cdr3_aa: CASRGGRASNQPQHF
v_call: TRBV29-1; d_call: NA; j_call: TRBJ2-7; clone_size: NA; cdr3_length: 12; cdr3_nt: TGCAGCGTTGCGGGGGGCCGCAACGAGCAGTACTTC; cdr3_aa: CSVAGGRNEQYF
v_call: TRBV5-6; d_call: NA; j_call: TRBJ1-5; clone_size: NA; cdr3_length: 15; cdr3_nt: TGTGCCAGCAGCTTGGCCAGGGCAGGCAATCAGCCCCAGCATTTT; cdr3_aa: CASSLARAGNQPQHF
v_call: TRBV5-1; d_call: NA; j_call: TRBJ1-2; clone_size: NA; cdr3_length: 13; cdr3_nt: TGCGCCAGCAGCATTGGAGGGGATAATAGCTACACCTTC; cdr3_aa: CASSIGGDNSYTF
v_call: TRBV5-4; d_call: NA; j_call: TRBJ1-2; clone_size: NA; cdr3_length: 13; cdr3_nt: TGTGCCAGCAGTACCGGGTTCCTCTATGGCTACACCTTC; cdr3_aa: CASSTGFLYGYTF
v_call: TRBV4-1; d_call: TRBD1; j_call: TRBJ2-1; clone_size: NA; cdr3_length: 15; cdr3_nt: TGCGCCAGCAGCCAAGAAGGACAGGGGGACAATGAGCAGTTCTTC; cdr3_aa: CASSQEGQGDNEQFF
v_call: TRBV5-4; d_call: TRBD2; j_call: TRBJ2-3; clone_size: NA; cdr3_length: 16; cdr3_nt: TGTGCCAGCAGCTTACTAGCGGGGGGGCTTGCGGATACGCAGTATTTT; cdr3_aa: CASSLLAGGLADTQYF
v_call: TRBV29-1; d_call: NA; j_call: TRBJ2-1; clone_size: NA; cdr3_length: 15; cdr3_nt: TGCAGCGTTGAAGATGGACAGTTTAGAGGGGGTGAGCAGTTCTTC; cdr3_aa: CSVEDGQFRGGEQFF
v_call: TRBV23-1; d_call: NA; j_call: TRBJ1-3; clone_size: NA; cdr3_length: 20; cdr3_nt: TGCGCCAGCAGCCCTGGGGGCCGTACTAGGAAGGATAGTCGGCAAAACACCATATATTTT; cdr3_aa: CASSPGGRTRKDSRQNTIYF
v_call: TRBV2; d_call: TRBD1; j_call: TRBJ2-3; clone_size: NA; cdr3_length: 14; cdr3_nt: TGTGCCGGACAGGGGGTTTTTAGCACAGATACGCAGTATTTT; cdr3_aa: CAGQGVFSTDTQYF
v_call: TRBV19; d_call: NA; j_call: TRBJ1-2; clone_size: NA; cdr3_length: 12; cdr3_nt: TGTGCCAGTAGTATTGGTAGTAATGGCTACACCTTC; cdr3_aa: CASSIGSNGYTF
v_call: TRBV5-1; d_call: TRBD1; j_call: TRBJ1-1; clone_size: NA; cdr3_length: 13; cdr3_nt: TGCGCCAGCAGGGAGGGGGCAAACACTGAAGCTTTCTTT; cdr3_aa: CASREGANTEAFF
v_call: TRBV10-1; d_call: TRBD1; j_call: TRBJ1-6; clone_size: once; cdr3_length: 17; cdr3_nt: TGCGCCAGCAGTGAGACAATACAGGGGTTGTTTAATTCACCCCTCCACTTT; cdr3_aa: CASSETIQGLFNSPLHF
v_call: TRBV20-1; d_call: NA; j_call: TRBJ2-7; clone_size: NA; cdr3_length: 11; cdr3_nt: TGCAGTGCTCGGGGGGCCCACGAGCAGTACTTC; cdr3_aa: CSARGAHEQYF
v_call: TRBV19; d_call: NA; j_call: TRBJ1-6; clone_size: once; cdr3_length: 13; cdr3_nt: TGTGCCAGTAGTCAACACAGGAACTCACCCCTCCACTTT; cdr3_aa: CASSQHRNSPLHF
v_call: TRBV29-1; d_call: NA; j_call: TRBJ2-5; clone_size: NA; cdr3_length: 12; cdr3_nt: TGCAGCGTTGCCCATTATGAGGAGACCCAGTACTTC; cdr3_aa: CSVAHYEETQYF
v_call: TRBV5-1; d_call: TRBD2; j_call: TRBJ2-7; clone_size: NA; cdr3_length: 14; cdr3_nt: TGCGCCAGCAGCTTAGTCCTAGCGGGGGAGGAGCAGTACTTC; cdr3_aa: CASSLVLAGEEQYF
v_call: TRBV2; d_call: NA; j_call: TRBJ1-3; clone_size: NA; cdr3_length: 13; cdr3_nt: TGTGCCAGCGTGGGCAGGGCTGGAAACACCATATATTTT; cdr3_aa: CASVGRAGNTIYF
v_call: TRBV4-2; d_call: NA; j_call: TRBJ1-2; clone_size: NA; cdr3_length: 14; cdr3_nt: TGTGCCAGCAGCCAAGACCCACAGGGCTATGGCTACACCTTC; cdr3_aa: CASSQDPQGYGYTF
v_call: TRBV19; d_call: NA; j_call: TRBJ1-1; clone_size: NA; cdr3_length: 13; cdr3_nt: TGTGCCAGTAGTATGCAACGAGGGACTGAAGCTTTCTTT; cdr3_aa: CASSMQRGTEAFF
v_call: TRBV5-1; d_call: NA; j_call: TRBJ1-1; clone_size: once; cdr3_length: 14; cdr3_nt: TGCGCCAGCAGCCTGACAGGACGGGACACTGAAGCTTTCTTT; cdr3_aa: CASSLTGRDTEAFF
v_call: TRBV28; d_call: NA; j_call: TRBJ2-7; clone_size: NA; cdr3_length: 14; cdr3_nt: TGTGCCAGCAGTCCACTACAACAGGGTTACGAGCAGTACTTC; cdr3_aa: CASSPLQQGYEQYF
v_call: TRBV5-1; d_call: NA; j_call: TRBJ2-3; clone_size: NA; cdr3_length: 16; cdr3_nt: TGCGCCAGCAGCTTGGATCCTAGCGTAAGCACAGATACGCAGTATTTT; cdr3_aa: CASSLDPSVSTDTQYF
v_call: TRBV6-2/TRBV6-3; d_call: NA; j_call: TRBJ2-5; clone_size: NA; cdr3_length: 11; cdr3_nt: TGTGCCAGCAGTTTCCCGGAGACCCAGTACTTC; cdr3_aa: CASSFPETQYF
v_call: TRBV9; d_call: TRBD2; j_call: TRBJ2-5; clone_size: once; cdr3_length: 16; cdr3_nt: TGTGCCAGCAGCGAGGATACTAGCGGGGTCCAAGAGACCCAGTACTTC; cdr3_aa: CASSEDTSGVQETQYF
v_call: TRBV6-5; d_call: NA; j_call: TRBJ1-2; clone_size: NA; cdr3_length: 15; cdr3_nt: TGTGCCAGCAGTTACGTGTCAGGGGTCTCATATGGCTACACCTTC; cdr3_aa: CASSYVSGVSYGYTF
v_call: TRBV3-1/TRBV3-2; d_call: NA; j_call: TRBJ2-2; clone_size: NA; cdr3_length: 14; cdr3_nt: TGTGCCAGCAGCCAAGATCGATCCGGTCGGGAGCTGTTTTTT; cdr3_aa: CASSQDRSGRELFF
v_call: TRBV10-3; d_call: NA; j_call: TRBJ1-1; clone_size: NA; cdr3_length: 14; cdr3_nt: TGTGCCATCAGTGAGACTAAAGACGACAGGGAAGCTTTCTTT; cdr3_aa: CAISETKDDREAFF
v_call: TRBV27; d_call: TRBD1; j_call: TRBJ1-6; clone_size: NA; cdr3_length: 16; cdr3_nt: TGTGCCAGCAGTTTAACGGCCAGGGGGAACAATTCACCCCTCCACTTT; cdr3_aa: CASSLTARGNNSPLHF
v_call: TRBV25-1; d_call: NA; j_call: TRBJ2-7; clone_size: once; cdr3_length: 15; cdr3_nt: TGTGCCAGCAGTGCAGAGGGGGTCAGCCCCTACGAGCAGTACTTC; cdr3_aa: CASSAEGVSPYEQYF
v_call: TRBV6-4; d_call: TRBD1; j_call: TRBJ2-3; clone_size: NA; cdr3_length: 14; cdr3_nt: TGTGCCAGCAGTGACGGACAGGGGGCAGATACGCAGTATTTT; cdr3_aa: CASSDGQGADTQYF
v_call: TRBV19; d_call: NA; j_call: TRBJ2-6; clone_size: NA; cdr3_length: 14; cdr3_nt: TGTGGCTCTGCGGGTACCTCTGGGGCCAACGTCCTGACTTTC; cdr3_aa: CGSAGTSGANVLTF
v_call: TRBV28; d_call: NA; j_call: TRBJ1-5; clone_size: NA; cdr3_length: 11; cdr3_nt: TGTGCCAGCAGTTCGAGGCAGCCCCAGCATTTT; cdr3_aa: CASSSRQPQHF
v_call: TRBV5-1; d_call: TRBD1; j_call: TRBJ1-2; clone_size: NA; cdr3_length: 16; cdr3_nt: TGCGCCAGCAGCCTTATAGACAGGGGAACTCTATCGGGCTACACCTTC; cdr3_aa: CASSLIDRGTLSGYTF
v_call: TRBV18; d_call: NA; j_call: TRBJ2-5; clone_size: few; cdr3_length: 16; cdr3_nt: TGTGCCAGCATTCACGGAGGGGGCCGTAGAACGGAGACCCAGTACTTC; cdr3_aa: CASIHGGGRRTETQYF